The sequence of this T cell receptor beta chain was determined in a study of T cell responses to AZD1222 COVID-19 vaccine. Overall study context: Second-dose intervals of approximately 4 or approximately 12 weeks were pooled.

Measured with immunoSEQ multiplex PCR; TCRdb has only the in-frame clones, and not every one. The sample consists of 130,000 to 150,000 clones, 85% to 95% of them appearing once. On this clone: Its antigen remains unknown.

Germline lookup yields CDR1 MNHEY and CDR2 SVGAGI. Trimming pared 2 bases from V and 0 bases from J, leaving 8 bases between. This CDR3 has 14 amino acids. Study-level results: Repertoires in all cases were sampled only once the peak T cell response had passed. Among AZD1222 vaccinees, only six were seropositive at baseline.

This specimen was peripheral blood, taken on day 0 of AZD1222 vaccination. This clonotype was obtained from an adult in good health. V is TRBV6-5 and J is TRBJ2-7; a possible D gene is TRBD2 (5 bases). CDR3 nucleotides: TGTGCCAGCAGTTACCGAGGGCACTCCTACGAGCAGTACTTC. This codes for CASSYRGHSYEQYF.